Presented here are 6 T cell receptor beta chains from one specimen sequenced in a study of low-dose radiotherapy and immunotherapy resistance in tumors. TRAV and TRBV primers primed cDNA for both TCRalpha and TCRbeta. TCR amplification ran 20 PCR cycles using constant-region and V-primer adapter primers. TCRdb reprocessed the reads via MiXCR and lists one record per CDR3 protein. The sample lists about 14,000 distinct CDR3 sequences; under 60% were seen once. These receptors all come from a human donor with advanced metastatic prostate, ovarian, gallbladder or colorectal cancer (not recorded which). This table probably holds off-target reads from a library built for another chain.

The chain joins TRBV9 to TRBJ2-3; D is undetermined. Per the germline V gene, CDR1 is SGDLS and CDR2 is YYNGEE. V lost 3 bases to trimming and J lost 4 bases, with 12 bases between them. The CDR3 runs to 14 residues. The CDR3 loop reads CASSEPTLPDTQYF. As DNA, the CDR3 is TGTGCCAGCAGCGAGCCTACGCTACCAGATACGCAGTATTTT.

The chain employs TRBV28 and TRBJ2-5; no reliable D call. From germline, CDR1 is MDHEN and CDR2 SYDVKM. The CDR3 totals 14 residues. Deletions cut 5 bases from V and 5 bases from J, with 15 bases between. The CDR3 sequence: CASSGVKRPETQYF. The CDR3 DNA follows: TGTGCCAGCAGTGGCGTGAAAAGGCCCGAGACCCAGTACTTC.

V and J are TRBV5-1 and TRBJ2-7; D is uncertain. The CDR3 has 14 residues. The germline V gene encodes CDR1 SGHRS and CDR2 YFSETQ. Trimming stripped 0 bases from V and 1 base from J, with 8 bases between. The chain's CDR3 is CASSLEPVSYEQYF. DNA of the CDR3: TGCGCCAGCAGCTTGGAGCCGGTATCCTACGAGCAGTACTTC.

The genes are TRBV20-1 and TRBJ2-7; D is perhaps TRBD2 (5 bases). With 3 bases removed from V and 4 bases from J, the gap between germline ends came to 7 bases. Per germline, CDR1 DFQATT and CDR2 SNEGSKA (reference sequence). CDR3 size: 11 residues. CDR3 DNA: TGCAGTGCTAGGTCGGGGTACGAGCAGTACTTC. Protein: CSARSGYEQYF.

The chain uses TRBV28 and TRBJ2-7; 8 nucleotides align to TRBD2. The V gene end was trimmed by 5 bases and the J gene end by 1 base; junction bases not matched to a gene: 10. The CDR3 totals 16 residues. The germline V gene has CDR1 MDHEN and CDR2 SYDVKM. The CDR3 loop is CASSTWGVAGSYEQYF. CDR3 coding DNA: TGTGCCAGCAGTACCTGGGGGGTAGCGGGATCCTACGAGCAGTACTTC.

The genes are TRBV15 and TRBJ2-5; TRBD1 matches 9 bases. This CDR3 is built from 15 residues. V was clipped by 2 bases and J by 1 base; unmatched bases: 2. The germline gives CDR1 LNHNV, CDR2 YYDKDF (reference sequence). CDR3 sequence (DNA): TGTGCCACCAGCAGACCGGGACAGGGCCAAGAGACCCAGTACTTC. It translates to CATSRPGQGQETQYF.